The rows below give T cell receptor beta chains drawn from one sample of a study of T-cell reconstitution after alpha-beta-depleted transplantation in children. In TCRdb, the PCR reads were re-called with MiXCR into one record per CDR3 protein. Seen here are 200,000 to 300,000 distinct CDR3 sequences, approximately 24% observed once, and the top ten hold about 4.8%. The source was PBMCs, mostly from graft donor cells, collected 360 days after TCRalphabeta/CD19-depleted stem cell transplant. The receptors come from a female patient younger than 10 who had a stem cell transplant for congenital amegakaryocytic thrombocytopenia, so the T cells may come from the graft donor. Both conserved end residues are part of each CDR3. D genes are given only for firm matches. Clone size is not always given. Where it is, it says once, few, many or a class for expanded clones.

j_call | d_call | clone_size | v_call | cdr3_nt | cdr3_aa
TRBJ2-2 | . | many | TRBV6-6 | TGTGCCAGCAGCAACCCTGGGGAGCTGTTTTTT | CASSNPGELFF
TRBJ1-5 | . | many | TRBV12-3/TRBV12-4 | TGTGCCAGCAGTTTGGGTCCCAATCAGCCCCAGCATTTT | CASSLGPNQPQHF
TRBJ2-5 | . | once | TRBV29-1 | TGCAGCGTTGCGGTCGGGGGGCTCATCGAGACCCAGTACTTC | CSVAVGGLIETQYF
TRBJ2-4 | TRBD2 | . | TRBV9 | TGTGCCAGCAGCGTAGACCCGGGAGGGATTCAGTACTTC | CASSVDPGGIQYF
TRBJ2-3 | . | . | TRBV20-1 | TGCAGTGCCCTACAGGGAATGGGCACAGATACGCAGTATTTT | CSALQGMGTDTQYF
TRBJ2-2 | . | few | TRBV5-1 | TGCGCCAGCAGCCCGGACACGAACACCGGGGAGCTGTTTTTT | CASSPDTNTGELFF
TRBJ2-7 | . | few | TRBV6-2/TRBV6-3 | TGTGCCAGCAGTTACTCGAAAATAGTTCCGGACGAGCAGTACTTC | CASSYSKIVPDEQYF
TRBJ1-5 | . | few | TRBV5-6 | TGTGCCAGCAGCTCATATCAGGCGAGCAATCAGCCCCAGCATTTT | CASSSYQASNQPQHF
TRBJ2-7 | . | few | TRBV20-1 | TGCAGTGCCGATGGTAGAGGAGCCTACGAGCAGTACTTC | CSADGRGAYEQYF
TRBJ2-7 | TRBD2 | . | TRBV14 | TGTGCCAGCAGCCGGGGACTAGCGGGAACCGAGGAGTACTTC | CASSRGLAGTEEYF
TRBJ1-6 | . | few | TRBV19 | TGTGCCAGTAGTACTGAGTATAATTCACCCCTCCACTTT | CASSTEYNSPLHF
TRBJ1-3 | . | . | TRBV20-1 | TGCAGTGCTTCCGGGACACTTGGAAACACCATATATTTT | CSASGTLGNTIYF
TRBJ1-5 | . | . | TRBV12-3/TRBV12-4 | TGTGCCAGCGTCGGCGATTACAATCAGCCCCAGCATTTT | CASVGDYNQPQHF
TRBJ2-4 | . | . | TRBV20-1 | TGCAGTGCTAGATCTTGGGCCAACTCAATCCCGGGAAGCAAAAACATTCAGTACTTC | CSARSWANSIPGSKNIQYF
TRBJ2-7 | . | . | TRBV20-1 | TGCAGTGCCGTACAGGGTAGGGACTACGAGCAGTACTTC | CSAVQGRDYEQYF
TRBJ2-7 | . | many | TRBV11-2 | TGTGCCAGCAGAAGGGTCCCCTGGCCCTACGAGCAGTACTTC | CASRRVPWPYEQYF
TRBJ2-7 | TRBD2 | . | TRBV18 | TGTGCCAGCTCACCAAATCTTCGGGAGGTTCACTACGAGCAGTACTTC | CASSPNLREVHYEQYF
TRBJ1-1 | . | few | TRBV12-3/TRBV12-4 | TGTGCCAGCAGTTTAGGGGGGCAGGGGAACACTGAAGCTTTCTTT | CASSLGGQGNTEAFF
TRBJ2-2 | . | . | TRBV20-1 | TGCAGCTGGGGGGTCCCAAACACCGGGGAGCTGTTTTTT | CSWGVPNTGELFF
TRBJ2-7 | . | few | TRBV19 | TGTGCCAGTAGTTGGGCAGGGTCTTCGAGCTACGAGCAGTACTTC | CASSWAGSSSYEQYF
TRBJ2-1 | TRBD2 | . | TRBV29-1 | TGCAGCGCCACCGATCTTAGAGCGGGAGGCTACAATGAGCAGTTCTTC | CSATDLRAGGYNEQFF
TRBJ1-2 | . | once | TRBV29-1 | TGCAGCGTTGAACTTAACTATGGCTACACCTTC | CSVELNYGYTF
TRBJ2-5 | . | . | TRBV20-1 | TGCAGTGCAACGACTAGCCAAGAGACCCAGTACTTC | CSATTSQETQYF
TRBJ1-1 | . | . | TRBV25-1 | TGTGCCAGCAGTTTAACTCTCACGGGACACCTGAGTACTGAAGCTTTCTTT | CASSLTLTGHLSTEAFF
TRBJ2-5 | TRBD2 | few | TRBV10-3 | TGTGCCATCCCAGCGGGGGAGAAAGAGACCCAGTACTTC | CAIPAGEKETQYF
TRBJ2-7 | . | . | TRBV29-1 | TGCAGCGTTGTGACCGCGACCTCCTACGAGCAGTACTTC | CSVVTATSYEQYF
TRBJ2-3 | . | few | TRBV20-1 | TGCAGTGCTAGAGATCAACTAGTTCCCGTCGTGGATACGCAGTATTTT | CSARDQLVPVVDTQYF
TRBJ1-4 | . | . | TRBV25-1 | TGTGCCAGCAGTGCGGTCCGGGGGTTCGATGAAAAACTGTTTTTT | CASSAVRGFDEKLFF
TRBJ2-5 | TRBD1 | . | TRBV7-2 | TGTGCCAGCAGCTGGGCCGGGACAGGGGAACAAGAGACCCAGTACTTC | CASSWAGTGEQETQYF
TRBJ1-6 | TRBD1 | . | TRBV19 | TGTGCCAGTAGTATCCGGGACAGGGGCGGTTCACCCCTCCACTTT | CASSIRDRGGSPLHF
TRBJ2-1 | . | . | TRBV27 | TGTGCCACCCGGGGGAGCTCCTACAATGAGCAGTTCTTC | CATRGSSYNEQFF
TRBJ2-1 | . | . | TRBV7-9 | TGTGCCAGCAGCTCGGCCTTGGGGAATGAGCAGTTCTTC | CASSSALGNEQFF
TRBJ1-1 | TRBD1 | few | TRBV12-3/TRBV12-4 | TGTGCCAGCAGGACACAGGGGGGCACTGAAGCTTTCTTT | CASRTQGGTEAFF
TRBJ1-4 | TRBD1 | few | TRBV18 | TGTGCCAGCCGCGCCGGGACAGGGACTGAAAAACTGTTTTTT | CASRAGTGTEKLFF